These T cell receptor beta chains were read from a single sample in a study of T cells after yellow fever vaccination. MiXCR, run by TCRdb on the 5' RACE reads, gives a single entry per CDR3 protein. The sample records 400,000 or so distinct CDR3 sequences, around a tenth being singletons. The specimen comprised PBMCs, sampled on the day of the first yellow fever vaccination. All receptors derive from a man younger than 35 who received the YFV17D yellow fever vaccine. CDR3s include the opening cysteine and the closing phenylalanine or tryptophan. Each record gives: V gene, J gene, D gene, clone size, CDR3 DNA, CDR3 protein. A D gene is named only where the DNA matches it firmly. The listing skips clone size in some rows; elsewhere it reads once, few, many or a size class.

v_gene: TRBV13; j_gene: TRBJ2-3; d_gene: TRBD2; abundance: NA; CDR3nt: TGTGCCAGCAGCCCGCGGGGGGCCCTGGGTGGAGATACGCAGTATTTT; CDR3aa: CASSPRGALGGDTQYF
v_gene: TRBV7-6; j_gene: TRBJ2-3; d_gene: NA; abundance: few; CDR3nt: TGTGCCAGCAGCTTGGCTTACTCCCCAGATACGCAGTATTTT; CDR3aa: CASSLAYSPDTQYF
v_gene: TRBV9; j_gene: TRBJ1-1; d_gene: NA; abundance: few; CDR3nt: TGTGCCAGCAGCGAATACACGGATTTGAACACTGAAGCTTTCTTT; CDR3aa: CASSEYTDLNTEAFF
v_gene: TRBV19; j_gene: TRBJ2-7; d_gene: TRBD2; abundance: NA; CDR3nt: TGTGCCAGTAATGCGGGGGGAAGCTCCTACGAGCAGTACTTC; CDR3aa: CASNAGGSSYEQYF
v_gene: TRBV3-1; j_gene: TRBJ1-3; d_gene: NA; abundance: few; CDR3nt: TGTGCCAGCAGCCAGCCCGAGGCTGGAAACACCATATATTTT; CDR3aa: CASSQPEAGNTIYF
v_gene: TRBV4-3; j_gene: TRBJ1-1; d_gene: NA; abundance: NA; CDR3nt: TGCGCCAGCAGCCAAGATTCTGGGGGGGTAGTCGCTGAAGCTTTCTTT; CDR3aa: CASSQDSGGVVAEAFF
v_gene: TRBV12-3/TRBV12-4; j_gene: TRBJ2-1; d_gene: NA; abundance: few; CDR3nt: TGTGCCAGCAGTCTTAGGCAGCTTGGGTACAATGAGCAGTTCTTC; CDR3aa: CASSLRQLGYNEQFF
v_gene: TRBV4-3; j_gene: TRBJ2-3; d_gene: TRBD2; abundance: few; CDR3nt: TGCGCCAGCAGCCAGGATTTTAGCGGGGGGCCGTACTATACGCAGTATTTT; CDR3aa: CASSQDFSGGPYYTQYF
v_gene: TRBV12-3/TRBV12-4; j_gene: TRBJ2-6; d_gene: TRBD1; abundance: NA; CDR3nt: TGTGCCAGCAGTCTAGGGACAGGAGGCAGCGTCCTGACTTTC; CDR3aa: CASSLGTGGSVLTF
v_gene: TRBV20-1; j_gene: TRBJ2-3; d_gene: NA; abundance: few; CDR3nt: TGCAGTGCTAGATCCCTTGAGCAGCGCACAGATACGCAGTATTTT; CDR3aa: CSARSLEQRTDTQYF
v_gene: TRBV7-2; j_gene: TRBJ2-7; d_gene: TRBD1; abundance: few; CDR3nt: TGTGCCAGCAGCTTGCGGCACGGACAGGGGGGCGCCTACGAGCAGTACTTC; CDR3aa: CASSLRHGQGGAYEQYF
v_gene: TRBV12-5; j_gene: TRBJ2-3; d_gene: NA; abundance: few; CDR3nt: TGTGCTAGTGGCCCGGACAGACTTACAGATACGCAGTATTTT; CDR3aa: CASGPDRLTDTQYF
v_gene: TRBV6-5; j_gene: TRBJ1-2; d_gene: NA; abundance: NA; CDR3nt: TGTGCCAGCAGTTACTCCGGGAGGCGGGGCTATGGCTACACCTTC; CDR3aa: CASSYSGRRGYGYTF
v_gene: TRBV7-2; j_gene: TRBJ2-5; d_gene: NA; abundance: NA; CDR3nt: TGTGCCAGCAGCTCCGGGGGGCATAGAGAGACCCAGTACTTC; CDR3aa: CASSSGGHRETQYF
v_gene: TRBV5-1; j_gene: TRBJ2-3; d_gene: NA; abundance: NA; CDR3nt: TGCGCCAGCAGCTTCCGGCGGGGCCAGACAGATACGCAGTATTTT; CDR3aa: CASSFRRGQTDTQYF
v_gene: TRBV18; j_gene: TRBJ2-2; d_gene: NA; abundance: NA; CDR3nt: TGTGCCAGCTCACCTGCTGGGACGGCGCGGACCGGGGAGCTGTTTTTT; CDR3aa: CASSPAGTARTGELFF
v_gene: TRBV7-2; j_gene: TRBJ1-5; d_gene: NA; abundance: few; CDR3nt: TGTGCCAGCAGCTTTCGTTCAGGATTAGGCAATCAGCCCCAGCATTTT; CDR3aa: CASSFRSGLGNQPQHF
v_gene: TRBV19; j_gene: TRBJ2-5; d_gene: NA; abundance: NA; CDR3nt: TGTGCCAGTGCGGCCCGGGGGACCCAGTACTTC; CDR3aa: CASAARGTQYF
v_gene: TRBV4-3; j_gene: TRBJ2-5; d_gene: TRBD1; abundance: NA; CDR3nt: TGCGCCCGCAGCCAAAGGACAGGGAGGACGGAGACCCAGTACTTC; CDR3aa: CARSQRTGRTETQYF
v_gene: TRBV10-1; j_gene: TRBJ2-3; d_gene: NA; abundance: NA; CDR3nt: TGCGCCAGCTTTAGGCCCTTCCCCGCAGATACGCAGTATTTT; CDR3aa: CASFRPFPADTQYF
v_gene: TRBV7-9; j_gene: TRBJ2-5; d_gene: NA; abundance: NA; CDR3nt: TGTGCCAGCACCCCCCTCCAAGAGACCCAGTACTTC; CDR3aa: CASTPLQETQYF
v_gene: TRBV9; j_gene: TRBJ2-5; d_gene: TRBD1; abundance: NA; CDR3nt: TGTGCCAGCAGCGTTCGGGACAGGATGGAGACCCAGTACTTC; CDR3aa: CASSVRDRMETQYF
v_gene: TRBV20-1; j_gene: TRBJ2-3; d_gene: TRBD2; abundance: few; CDR3nt: TGCAGTGCTGCGGGGCTAGCGGGGGCAGATACGCAGTATTTT; CDR3aa: CSAAGLAGADTQYF
v_gene: TRBV4-2; j_gene: TRBJ2-7; d_gene: TRBD1; abundance: many; CDR3nt: TGTGCCAGCAGCCCCGGACAGGGAGACTACGAGCAGTACTTC; CDR3aa: CASSPGQGDYEQYF
v_gene: TRBV24-1; j_gene: TRBJ2-2; d_gene: NA; abundance: NA; CDR3nt: TGTGCCACCAGTGACCGACTGACAACCGGGGAGCTGTTTTTT; CDR3aa: CATSDRLTTGELFF
v_gene: TRBV30; j_gene: TRBJ1-5; d_gene: NA; abundance: few; CDR3nt: TGTGCCTGGAGCCCCTCCGTTAGCAATCAGCCCCAGCATTTT; CDR3aa: CAWSPSVSNQPQHF
v_gene: TRBV11-3; j_gene: TRBJ2-7; d_gene: NA; abundance: NA; CDR3nt: TGTGCCAGCAGCTTCGGACAGAAATACGAGCAGTACTTC; CDR3aa: CASSFGQKYEQYF
v_gene: TRBV30; j_gene: TRBJ2-1; d_gene: TRBD2; abundance: few; CDR3nt: TGTGCCTGGAGTGGACTAGCGGGGGGGCTCAATGAGCAGTTCTTC; CDR3aa: CAWSGLAGGLNEQFF
v_gene: TRBV15; j_gene: TRBJ1-1; d_gene: TRBD1; abundance: once; CDR3nt: TGTGCCACCAGCAGGGACAGGGGGCGAGCTGAAGCTTTCTTT; CDR3aa: CATSRDRGRAEAFF
v_gene: TRBV5-6; j_gene: TRBJ2-1; d_gene: NA; abundance: few; CDR3nt: TGTGCCAGCAGCTTGGACGAGGATGAGCAGTTCTTC; CDR3aa: CASSLDEDEQFF
v_gene: TRBV29-1; j_gene: TRBJ1-2; d_gene: NA; abundance: NA; CDR3nt: TGCAGCGTACGAGGGGGGATCTATGGCTACACCTTC; CDR3aa: CSVRGGIYGYTF
v_gene: TRBV20-1; j_gene: TRBJ1-1; d_gene: TRBD1; abundance: few; CDR3nt: TGCAGTGCTAGGTCACAGGGGGACACTGAAGCTTTCTTT; CDR3aa: CSARSQGDTEAFF
v_gene: TRBV29-1; j_gene: TRBJ1-1; d_gene: TRBD1; abundance: few; CDR3nt: TGCAGCGGCGTAACAGGGGGCGCGGCTGAAGCTTTCTTT; CDR3aa: CSGVTGGAAEAFF
v_gene: TRBV5-6; j_gene: TRBJ2-4; d_gene: NA; abundance: many; CDR3nt: TGTGCCAGCAGCCGAGCACTAAGTTACGGCATTCAGTACTTC; CDR3aa: CASSRALSYGIQYF
v_gene: TRBV5-1; j_gene: TRBJ1-4; d_gene: TRBD1; abundance: NA; CDR3nt: TGCGCCAGCAGCGGTGGGCCAGGGGGAAGTAATGAAAAACTGTTTTTT; CDR3aa: CASSGGPGGSNEKLFF
v_gene: TRBV10-3; j_gene: TRBJ2-5; d_gene: TRBD2; abundance: few; CDR3nt: TGTGCCATCAGTGCGATTCGCGGGGGGCCGGGAGAGACCCAGTACTTC; CDR3aa: CAISAIRGGPGETQYF
v_gene: TRBV4-3; j_gene: TRBJ2-1; d_gene: TRBD1; abundance: many; CDR3nt: TGCGCCAGCAGCCACTCCTTCCCGGGACAGGGCGTCAATGAGCAGTTCTTC; CDR3aa: CASSHSFPGQGVNEQFF
v_gene: TRBV6-2/TRBV6-3; j_gene: TRBJ2-5; d_gene: NA; abundance: NA; CDR3nt: TGTGCCAGCACACCCTCAGGGGCTGAGACCCAGTACTTC; CDR3aa: CASTPSGAETQYF
v_gene: TRBV27; j_gene: TRBJ1-6; d_gene: NA; abundance: few; CDR3nt: TGTGCCAGCAGTGACTACCCTACAACAGGGCCGCTCCACTCACCCCTCCACTTT; CDR3aa: CASSDYPTTGPLHSPLHF
v_gene: TRBV5-6; j_gene: TRBJ1-3; d_gene: TRBD1; abundance: few; CDR3nt: TGTGCCAGCAGCTCGGGGACAGTCTCTGGAAACACCATATATTTT; CDR3aa: CASSSGTVSGNTIYF
v_gene: TRBV24-1; j_gene: TRBJ2-2; d_gene: NA; abundance: once; CDR3nt: TGTGCCACCAGTGATTTTTGGGGAACCGGGGAGCTGTTTTTT; CDR3aa: CATSDFWGTGELFF
v_gene: TRBV29-1; j_gene: TRBJ2-2; d_gene: NA; abundance: few; CDR3nt: TGCAGCGTTGGACGGGCTCTCGGCGGGGAGCTGTTTTTT; CDR3aa: CSVGRALGGELFF
v_gene: TRBV24-1; j_gene: TRBJ2-4; d_gene: NA; abundance: NA; CDR3nt: TGTGCCACCAGTGATTCGCGGGGGATAGGGGGTTTGAACATTCAGTACTTC; CDR3aa: CATSDSRGIGGLNIQYF
v_gene: TRBV12-3/TRBV12-4; j_gene: TRBJ2-5; d_gene: TRBD1; abundance: many; CDR3nt: TGTGCCAGCAGTTTGGGTCAGGGGGCAATAGAGACCCAGTACTTC; CDR3aa: CASSLGQGAIETQYF
v_gene: TRBV5-1; j_gene: TRBJ2-2; d_gene: NA; abundance: few; CDR3nt: TGCGCCAGCAGCCCTACCTCCTTAGGCCAGCTCACCGGGGAGCTGTTTTTT; CDR3aa: CASSPTSLGQLTGELFF
v_gene: TRBV20-1; j_gene: TRBJ1-1; d_gene: NA; abundance: few; CDR3nt: TGCAGTGCTATCCGGGTTGGGAACCTTTACACTGAAGCTTTCTTT; CDR3aa: CSAIRVGNLYTEAFF
v_gene: TRBV5-4; j_gene: TRBJ2-2; d_gene: NA; abundance: NA; CDR3nt: TGTGCCAGCAGCTTCGTAGGGGAGAGCGGGGAGCTGTTTTTT; CDR3aa: CASSFVGESGELFF
v_gene: TRBV7-9; j_gene: TRBJ1-2; d_gene: TRBD1; abundance: few; CDR3nt: TGTGCCAGCAGCGCCCGCAGGGGGACCTATGGCTACACCTTC; CDR3aa: CASSARRGTYGYTF
v_gene: TRBV29-1; j_gene: TRBJ1-1; d_gene: NA; abundance: NA; CDR3nt: TGCAGCGTTGAAGATCATCTCCGCAGGGTGAACACTGAAGCTTTCTTT; CDR3aa: CSVEDHLRRVNTEAFF
v_gene: TRBV4-3; j_gene: TRBJ2-2; d_gene: NA; abundance: NA; CDR3nt: TGCGCCAGCAGCCAAGATGAAAGGATCAACACCGGGGAGCTGTTTTTT; CDR3aa: CASSQDERINTGELFF
v_gene: TRBV20-1; j_gene: TRBJ2-3; d_gene: NA; abundance: few; CDR3nt: TGCAGTGCTAGAAGAATACTAGGGACGGTCGGGGATACGCAGTATTTT; CDR3aa: CSARRILGTVGDTQYF
v_gene: TRBV7-9; j_gene: TRBJ1-2; d_gene: TRBD1; abundance: many; CDR3nt: TGTGCCAGCAGCTCTTGGACAGGGTATGGCTACACCTTC; CDR3aa: CASSSWTGYGYTF
v_gene: TRBV4-3; j_gene: TRBJ2-7; d_gene: NA; abundance: once; CDR3nt: TGCGCCAGCAGCCAAGTTCAGGGGCTTTACGAGCAGTACTTC; CDR3aa: CASSQVQGLYEQYF
v_gene: TRBV6-1; j_gene: TRBJ2-7; d_gene: NA; abundance: NA; CDR3nt: TGTGCCAGCCAGCAACACGAGCAGTACTTC; CDR3aa: CASQQHEQYF
v_gene: TRBV10-2; j_gene: TRBJ2-7; d_gene: NA; abundance: NA; CDR3nt: TGCGCCAGCAGTGAGAGGGGTCCAAGCTCCTACGAGCAGTACTTC; CDR3aa: CASSERGPSSYEQYF
v_gene: TRBV4-3; j_gene: TRBJ2-2; d_gene: NA; abundance: few; CDR3nt: TGCGCCAGCAGCCAAGATGAGAGGGGCGCGAACACCGGGGAGCTGTTTTTT; CDR3aa: CASSQDERGANTGELFF
v_gene: TRBV7-2; j_gene: TRBJ2-7; d_gene: TRBD2; abundance: NA; CDR3nt: TGTGCCAGCAGCTTGGGAGCGGGGGGGCCGGTAGCCTACGAGCAGTACTTC; CDR3aa: CASSLGAGGPVAYEQYF
v_gene: TRBV6-2/TRBV6-3; j_gene: TRBJ1-1; d_gene: TRBD1; abundance: NA; CDR3nt: TGTGCCAGCAGTTACTTACAGGGGGACAATGAAGCTTTCTTT; CDR3aa: CASSYLQGDNEAFF
v_gene: TRBV5-1; j_gene: TRBJ2-3; d_gene: NA; abundance: NA; CDR3nt: TGCGCCAGCAAAAAGGGTGAATGGAACACAGATACGCAGTATTTT; CDR3aa: CASKKGEWNTDTQYF